Sequencing of this T cell receptor beta chain was carried out in a study of beta chain features in type 1 diabetes. Every bit of the isolated RNA underwent reverse transcription, so sequencing read expressed TCRB transcripts. Sequencing was performed with immunoSEQ multiplex PCR; in TCRdb, only in-frame clones are kept and a portion is missing. This sample carries about 360,000 clones, 10% to 15% of them seen once, and the ten largest clones take approximately 0.015%. V was pared by 6 bases and J by 8 bases, with 16 bases between. Looked up from germline, CDR1 is MDHEN and CDR2 is SYDVKM. The CDR3 consists of 13 residues.

The chain carries TRBV28 and TRBJ1-2; no clear D. This clonotype was sampled from a man younger than 30 in good health. Material: naive CD4+ T cells from blood. The CDR3 DNA follows: TGTGCCAGCAGCGAAACGGTGGAGACGGGCTACACCTTC. It specifies CASSETVETGYTF.